Reported below is one TCR beta chain. The V gene lost 2 bases and the J gene lost 3 bases, with 11 bases spanning the gap. There are 15 residues in the CDR3. The data stem from a study of blood T cells in healthy people across ages. It was with a sample-barcoded 5' primer and a J-beta primer mix that a second PCR of about 7 to 12 cycles was run. TCRdb passed the 5' RACE reads through MiXCR, listing each CDR3 protein once. Of 1.5 million to 2 million distinct CDR3 sequences in the sample, around 48% were seen once. The gene calls are TRBV12-3 or TRBV12-4 and TRBJ1-5; D is uncertain. This receptor was taken from a woman aged 40 to 50 in good health. The sequenced sample was blood. The CDR3 loop is CASSLLHVTNQPQHF. The CDR3 DNA reads as TGTGCCAGCAGTTTACTTCACGTTACCAATCAGCCCCAGCATTTT.